This is a list of T cell receptor beta chains from one sample in a study of Ad26.COV2.S vaccination and SARS-CoV-2 variants. The method was immunoSEQ multiplex PCR; TCRdb's version includes in-frame clones alone and lacks a portion of them. The repertoire holds approximately 410,000 clones, with over 80% as singletons. The specimen was peripheral blood, collected in a trial of Ad26.COV2.S vaccine versus placebo. Every receptor here comes from a person between 18 and 60 years old who received the Ad26.COV2.S COVID-19 vaccine or a placebo. The CDR3 runs from the conserved cysteine through the conserved F or W. The D gene is left open where the match is weak. Clone size is stated in some rows and not others, as once, few, many or a class when expanded.

16	TRBV27	TRBJ1-6	.	.	TGTGCCAGCAGTTCGACAGGAAGCTCCTATAATTCACCCCTCCACTTT	CASSSTGSSYNSPLHF
12	TRBV2	TRBJ2-5	.	TRBD2	TGTGCCAGTGGGACTAGCGGGGGGACCCAGTACTTC	CASGTSGGTQYF
16	TRBV19	TRBJ1-4	.	TRBD1	TGTGCCAGTAGTATCCAGGGGGCGCGTACTAATGAAAAACTGTTTTTT	CASSIQGARTNEKLFF
13	TRBV14	TRBJ2-1	.	.	TGTGCCAGCAGCCAGGGCGGGAACAATGAGCAGTTCTTC	CASSQGGNNEQFF
15	TRBV18	TRBJ2-2	.	.	TGTGCCAGCTCACCATTCGGGGATGGCACCGGGGAGCTGTTTTTT	CASSPFGDGTGELFF
17	TRBV28	TRBJ1-4	.	.	TGTGCCAGTAGCCCTCCCTCTACGTGGATCAAGGGTGAAAAACTGTTTTTT	CASSPPSTWIKGEKLFF
14	TRBV9	TRBJ2-5	.	TRBD1	TGTGCCAGCAGCGGGACAGGGACTCAAGAGACCCAGTACTTC	CASSGTGTQETQYF
10	TRBV5-1	TRBJ2-7	.	.	TGCGCCAGCAGCACTGACGAGCAGTACTTC	CASSTDEQYF
16	TRBV7-2	TRBJ2-5	once	TRBD2	TGTGCCAGCATCCTAGGACTAGCGGGGGGGCAAGAGACCCAGTACTTC	CASILGLAGGQETQYF
13	TRBV29-1	TRBJ2-1	.	.	TGCAGCGGCATGGGGAGACTATACAATGAGCAGTTCTTC	CSGMGRLYNEQFF
15	TRBV7-8	TRBJ2-7	.	TRBD1	TGTGCCAGCAGCTTAGCGGACAGGTTGTCCTACGAGCAGTACTTC	CASSLADRLSYEQYF
15	TRBV3-1/TRBV3-2	TRBJ2-3	.	.	TGTGCCAGCAGCCAAGATCCTACAGTTTCAGATACGCAGTATTTT	CASSQDPTVSDTQYF
14	TRBV10-2	TRBJ1-4	.	.	TGCGCCAGCAATACAAGGGGGGCGGGTGAAAAACTGTTTTTT	CASNTRGAGEKLFF
12	TRBV7-2	TRBJ2-1	.	.	TGTGCCAGCAGCTTAGCGGGGACTGAGCAGTTCTTC	CASSLAGTEQFF
15	TRBV9	TRBJ2-7	.	TRBD2	TGTGCCAGCAGCGTAGATGCGGGGGGGCCGGGAGAGCAGTACTTC	CASSVDAGGPGEQYF
15	TRBV7-2	TRBJ2-5	.	TRBD2	TGTGCCAGCAGCTTAAGGCGGGGGGCTTTGGAGACCCAGTACTTC	CASSLRRGALETQYF
12	TRBV6-2/TRBV6-3	TRBJ1-6	few	.	TGTGCCAGCAGCCGCTATAATTCACCCCTCCACTTT	CASSRYNSPLHF
15	TRBV18	TRBJ2-1	.	TRBD1	TGTGCCAGCTCACCTTCCGGGACAGAGTACAATGAGCAGTTCTTC	CASSPSGTEYNEQFF
14	TRBV9	TRBJ2-7	.	TRBD1	TGTGCCAGCAGCGTAGAACAGGGGGCTTACGAGCAGTACTTC	CASSVEQGAYEQYF
15	TRBV4-3	TRBJ1-1	few	.	TGCGCCAGCAGCCAATCTCAGGGACTGAACACTGAAGCTTTCTTT	CASSQSQGLNTEAFF
14	TRBV11-2	TRBJ2-7	.	TRBD1	TGTGCCAGCAGCCCTGGACAGGGATCCTACGAGCAGTACTTC	CASSPGQGSYEQYF
17	TRBV23-1	TRBJ1-6	.	.	TGCGCCAGCAGTCAAAAGTGGTGCAGCCTACGAGATTCACCCCTCCACTTT	CASSQKWCSLRDSPLHF
19	TRBV3-1/TRBV3-2	TRBJ2-6	.	.	TGTGCCAGCAGCCAAGATATGGGACGAGCTCATTCTGGGGCCAACGTCCTGACTTTC	CASSQDMGRAHSGANVLTF
15	TRBV19	TRBJ2-7	.	.	TGTGCCAGTAGCCGACTCCACATAGGCTCCTACGAGCAGTACTTC	CASSRLHIGSYEQYF
15	TRBV5-1	TRBJ1-6	.	.	TGCGCCAGCAGCTCTGGACAGCCGACTAATTCACCCCTCCACTTT	CASSSGQPTNSPLHF
11	TRBV5-1	TRBJ2-7	.	.	TGCGCCAGCAGCCTACAGGGTGAGCAGTACTTC	CASSLQGEQYF
20	TRBV27	TRBJ2-6	.	TRBD2	TGTGCCAGCAGTTTATCGAAGCGGGGGTATACCGACCATGGGGCCAACGTCCTGACTTTC	CASSLSKRGYTDHGANVLTF
15	TRBV15	TRBJ2-7	.	TRBD1	TGTGCCACCAGCATCGACAGGGGCATCTCCTACGAGCAGTACTTC	CATSIDRGISYEQYF
13	TRBV5-6	TRBJ2-2	.	.	TGTGCCAGCAGCCCGCGTTTCACCGGGGAGCTGTTTTTT	CASSPRFTGELFF
15	TRBV6-5	TRBJ1-5	.	TRBD1	TGTGCCACTAAACAAGGACAGGTCCTCAATCAGCCCCAGCATTTT	CATKQGQVLNQPQHF
15	TRBV5-5	TRBJ1-1	.	.	TGTGCCAGCAGCTTGGAGGCAAGACATACGGCTGAAGCTTTCTTT	CASSLEARHTAEAFF
12	TRBV19	TRBJ1-1	.	.	TGTGCCAGTAGTAGTCACAGGGCTGAAGCTTTCTTT	CASSSHRAEAFF
17	TRBV27	TRBJ2-2	.	TRBD1	TGTGCCAGCAGCTCCACGGACAGGGGACCCTACACCGGGGAGCTGTTTTTT	CASSSTDRGPYTGELFF
16	TRBV5-1	TRBJ2-1	once	.	TGCGCCAGCAGCTTGTGGTCGACAGGAGCATACAATGAGCAGTTCTTC	CASSLWSTGAYNEQFF
13	TRBV7-2	TRBJ2-1	.	TRBD1	TGTGCCAGCAGCTTCAGGACAGGGAATGAGCAGTTCTTC	CASSFRTGNEQFF
16	TRBV11-3	TRBJ2-3	.	TRBD2	TGTGCCAGCAGCTCGGGACTAGCGGCGGGCACAGATACGCAGTATTTT	CASSSGLAAGTDTQYF
14	TRBV23-1	TRBJ1-1	.	.	TGCGCCAGCAGCGCCTGCCCACTTAAGACTGAAGCTTTCTTT	CASSACPLKTEAFF
16	TRBV5-6	TRBJ1-4	.	TRBD1	TGTGCCAGCAGCATTATCCGGGACAGCGATATTGAAAAACTGTTTTTT	CASSIIRDSDIEKLFF
16	TRBV5-5	TRBJ1-2	.	.	TGTGCCAGCAGCTTGTCATCAGGGAGCCCGAACTATGGCTACACCTTC	CASSLSSGSPNYGYTF
14	TRBV18	TRBJ2-5	.	.	TGTGCCAGCTCACCACCGCGGGGGCGAGAGACCCAGTACTTC	CASSPPRGRETQYF
14	TRBV7-2	TRBJ2-4	.	.	TGTGCCAGCAGCTTAGGAGGAGGTCGGGACATTCAGTACTTC	CASSLGGGRDIQYF
17	TRBV4-3	TRBJ1-2	.	.	TGCGCCAGCAGCCGCGGTCGGGTTGGGCTGGCTAACTATGGCTACACCTTC	CASSRGRVGLANYGYTF
15	TRBV7-9	TRBJ2-5	.	TRBD2	TGTGCCAGCATCCCCAGACTAGCCCAGCAAGAGACCCAGTACTTC	CASIPRLAQQETQYF
14	TRBV11-2	TRBJ1-6	.	.	TGTGCCAGCAGCTTCCCAGGGGCTAGTTCACCCCTCCACTTT	CASSFPGASSPLHF
15	TRBV6-1	TRBJ1-1	.	TRBD1	TGTGCCAGCAGTGAGCACAGGGGGCGGACCACTGAAGCTTTCTTT	CASSEHRGRTTEAFF
13	TRBV11-2	TRBJ1-3	.	.	TGTGCCAGCAGCTTAAACTCTGGAAACACCATATATTTT	CASSLNSGNTIYF
14	TRBV4-3	TRBJ2-7	.	.	TGCGCCAGCAGCCAAGTATTGGGGAACTACGAGCAGTACTTC	CASSQVLGNYEQYF
15	TRBV5-1	TRBJ2-2	.	.	TGCGCCAGCAGCAGCGGACAGACGAACACCGGGGAGCTGTTTTTT	CASSSGQTNTGELFF
13	TRBV28	TRBJ1-1	.	.	TGTGCCAGCAGTCGTCCAGGGTTCCAAAAAGCTTTCTTT	CASSRPGFQKAFF
14	TRBV12-5	TRBJ1-2	.	.	TGTGCTAGTGGACGGGGGGGAGGGTTATATGGCTACACCTTC	CASGRGGGLYGYTF
17	TRBV5-1	TRBJ2-1	.	TRBD2	TGCGCCAGCAGCCACGGGACTAGCGGGGGGGCTGGGAATGAGCAGTTCTTC	CASSHGTSGGAGNEQFF
15	TRBV2	TRBJ1-3	.	TRBD1	TGTGCCAGCATCCTCACAGGGGGCTCTGGAAACACCATATATTTT	CASILTGGSGNTIYF
18	TRBV9	TRBJ1-6	.	TRBD1	TGTGCCAGCAGCGCCGAACAGGGGCCGCTAATTTATAATTCACCCCTCCACTTT	CASSAEQGPLIYNSPLHF
14	TRBV3-1/TRBV3-2	TRBJ1-5	few	.	TGTGCCAGCAGCCAACGTTCGGGCAATCAGCCCCAGCATTTT	CASSQRSGNQPQHF
15	TRBV23-1	TRBJ2-3	.	TRBD1	TGCGCCAGCAGTCAAGACAGGGGCCCCACAGATACGCAGTATTTT	CASSQDRGPTDTQYF
14	TRBV2	TRBJ2-7	.	TRBD1	TGTGCCAGTTTACAGGGGTCGTTCTACTACGAGCAGTACTTC	CASLQGSFYYEQYF